Listed below are T cell receptor beta chains from one sample, sequenced in a study of siplizumab effects on memory and regulatory T cells. The data were produced by immunoSEQ multiplex PCR, yet TCRdb's version contains in-frame clones alone and is incomplete. Found here are approximately 90,000 clones, about 93% of them singletons; the top ten hold around 0.3%. The material sequenced was non-Treg CD4+ T cells sorted from blood. The source is a human donor in good health. CDR3s include the opening cysteine and the closing phenylalanine or tryptophan. D genes are given only for firm matches. A row's size may be missing; if present it is once, few, many or a size class.

>TRBD1|TRBV7-9|.|TRBJ1-1
TGTGCCAGCAGCCAACGGGGACAGGGGGCTTCTGAAGCTTTCTTT
CASSQRGQGASEAFF
>.|TRBV5-1|.|TRBJ1-1
TGCGCCAGCAGCTTGGGGGGTAGCACTGAAGCTTTCTTT
CASSLGGSTEAFF
>TRBD1|TRBV6-5|.|TRBJ2-5
TGTGCCAGCAGCCCGGGACAGGGGGGGACTGAGACCCAGTACTTC
CASSPGQGGTETQYF
>.|TRBV7-2|once|TRBJ2-7
TGTGCCAGCAGCTTAGCTGGTGAGGAGGGAGGGTACTTC
CASSLAGEEGGYF
>TRBD2|TRBV4-2|.|TRBJ2-5
TGTGCCAGCAGCCCGGGACTAGCGGGAGGGGGTGGGGCCCAGTACTTC
CASSPGLAGGGGAQYF
>.|TRBV6-6|.|TRBJ2-5
TGTGCCAGCAGTTACGGGGGTGAGACCCAGTACTTC
CASSYGGETQYF
>.|TRBV11-3|.|TRBJ1-3
TGTGCCAGCAGCTTACTTCGTGGGGGAAACACCATATATTTT
CASSLLRGGNTIYF
>.|TRBV30|once|TRBJ1-6
TGTGCCTGGAGTGTAGGGCGTCGAGGGGATTCACCCCTCCACTTT
CAWSVGRRGDSPLHF
>.|TRBV7-2|.|TRBJ2-2
TGTGCCAGCAGCCCGACGCCTCTCCGGAACACCGGGGAGCTGTTTTTT
CASSPTPLRNTGELFF
>TRBD1|TRBV18|.|TRBJ1-2
TGTGCCAGCTCACCGTCCCGGGACAGCTATGGCTACACCTTC
CASSPSRDSYGYTF
>.|TRBV30|.|TRBJ2-2
TGTGCCATGGCACAGCACACCGGGGAGCTGTTTTTT
CAMAQHTGELFF
>TRBD1|TRBV5-1|.|TRBJ1-1
TGCGCCAGCACTGGGACAGGGGGAGGTGCTGAAGCTTTCTTT
CASTGTGGGAEAFF
>.|TRBV19|.|TRBJ1-6
TGTGCCAGTAGTATTATCGGTTCACCCCTCCACTTT
CASSIIGSPLHF
>.|TRBV6-1|.|TRBJ2-2
TGTGCCAGCAGCGGGAGGGGGCGAATCGGGGAGCTGTTTTTT
CASSGRGRIGELFF
>TRBD2|TRBV5-4|.|TRBJ2-1
TGTGCCAGCAGCTTGCAGCCTGGGGGAGGGAATGAGCAGTTCTTC
CASSLQPGGGNEQFF
>TRBD1|TRBV5-4|once|TRBJ2-2
TGTGCCAGCAGCTTGGGGGACAGGGAAATCGGGGAGCTGTTTTTT
CASSLGDREIGELFF
>TRBD2|TRBV4-3|.|TRBJ2-1
TGCGCCAGCAGCCAAGAACCCACTAGCGGGAGCTCCTACAATGAGCAGTTCTTC
CASSQEPTSGSSYNEQFF
>.|TRBV28|.|TRBJ1-1
TGTGCCAGCAGAACCTACACTGAAGCTTTCTTT
CASRTYTEAFF
>.|TRBV12-5|.|TRBJ1-1
TGTGCTAGTGGTCCCTCAGGGCTCACTGAAGCTTTCTTT
CASGPSGLTEAFF
>TRBD1|TRBV11-2|.|TRBJ2-1
TGTGCCAGCAGCTTAGTCGGGACAGGGTGGTTCTTC
CASSLVGTGWFF
>.|TRBV10-2|.|TRBJ2-2
TGCGCCAGCCGAGAGGGGAACACCGGGGAGCTGTTTTTT
CASREGNTGELFF
>.|TRBV4-3|.|TRBJ1-2
TGCGCCAGCAGCCCCCAAGGAGGGGCTGACTATGGCTACACCTTC
CASSPQGGADYGYTF
>.|TRBV5-1|.|TRBJ2-3
TGCGCCAGCAGCTTGGACAACACAGATACGCAGTATTTT
CASSLDNTDTQYF
>TRBD1|TRBV23-1|.|TRBJ1-4
TGCGCCAGCAGTCAGTCAGGACAGGTGGGGTATGAAAAACTGTTTTTT
CASSQSGQVGYEKLFF
>.|TRBV5-4|.|TRBJ2-2
TGTGCCAGCAGCTGGCAATCAGGGTCCGGGGAGCTGTTTTTT
CASSWQSGSGELFF
>.|TRBV5-4|.|TRBJ1-3
TGTGCCAGCAGCTTGGTAGGGGCAGGAAACACCATATATTTT
CASSLVGAGNTIYF
>.|TRBV6-5|.|TRBJ1-5
TGTGCCAGCAAACAGGGTGCCCTGCAGCCCCAGCATTTT
CASKQGALQPQHF
>.|TRBV4-1|.|TRBJ1-5
TGCGCCAGCAGCCAAGATAGGAGCAGGGAATATGGCAATCAGCCCCAGCATTTT
CASSQDRSREYGNQPQHF
>TRBD2|TRBV5-1|once|TRBJ2-5
TGCGCCAGCAGCTTGGACGGGGGGTCTCAAGAGACCCAGTACTTC
CASSLDGGSQETQYF
>.|TRBV5-1|.|TRBJ1-4
TGCGCCAGCAGCATCGGGACGGTGGGAGAAAAACTGTTTTTT
CASSIGTVGEKLFF
>.|TRBV4-3|.|TRBJ2-7
TGCGCCAGCAGCCACGGCGCAACCTACGAGCAGTACTTC
CASSHGATYEQYF
>TRBD1|TRBV9|.|TRBJ2-1
TGTGCCAGCAGCGCCGACAGGGCGGGTTACAATGAGCAGTTCTTC
CASSADRAGYNEQFF
>TRBD1|TRBV2|.|TRBJ2-4
TGTGCCAGCAGAGCAAACAGGGGGAACGAAAACATTCAGTACTTC
CASRANRGNENIQYF
>.|TRBV4-1|.|TRBJ1-5
TGCGCCAGCAGCCAAGTCTTCAGGGAGGTCGATCAGCCCCAGCATTTT
CASSQVFREVDQPQHF
>.|TRBV29-1|.|TRBJ1-2
TGCAGCGTTGAAGATTTGATAACCCGCCGGTCCGGCTACACCTTC
CSVEDLITRRSGYTF
>TRBD1|TRBV6-4|few|TRBJ1-6
TGTGCCAGCAGGTCGACAGGGAGGAATTCACCCCTCCACTTT
CASRSTGRNSPLHF
>.|TRBV5-6|.|TRBJ1-1
TGTGCCAGCAGCCCTACCCCTGGGGGGGGCACTGAAGCTTTCTTT
CASSPTPGGGTEAFF
>.|TRBV28|few|TRBJ1-6
TGTGCCAGCAGTTTTAGTCAGGCTGGTTCACCCCTCCACTTT
CASSFSQAGSPLHF
>.|TRBV5-1|.|TRBJ2-5
TGCGCCAGCAGCTTAGGCAGGCACCAAGAGACCCAGTACTTC
CASSLGRHQETQYF
>.|TRBV7-2|.|TRBJ2-5
TGTGCCAGCAGCTTAGTGGCAGAGACCCAGTACTTC
CASSLVAETQYF
>.|TRBV5-4|.|TRBJ1-2
TGTGCCAGCAGCGCCGGGACGACGGAAATCTATGGCTACACCTTC
CASSAGTTEIYGYTF
>.|TRBV6-6|.|TRBJ1-2
TGTGCCAGCAAGGCCGGAGCGGATGGCTACACCTTC
CASKAGADGYTF
>.|TRBV7-3|.|TRBJ1-2
TGTGCCAGCAGCTTAACCGGACCTCATGTCGGCTATGGCTACACCTTC
CASSLTGPHVGYGYTF
>.|TRBV2|.|TRBJ1-1
TGTGCCAGCAGTTCTTTACGGAGCGCTGAAGCTTTCTTT
CASSSLRSAEAFF
>.|TRBV7-3|few|TRBJ2-2
TGTGCCAGCAGCTCCTCGAACACCGGGGAGCTGTTTTTT
CASSSSNTGELFF
>.|TRBV18|once|TRBJ2-1
TGTGCCAGCTCACTGTCTGGGGCGGGGGCGTCCTACAATGAGCAGTTCTTC
CASSLSGAGASYNEQFF
>.|TRBV19|few|TRBJ1-2
TGTGCCAGCGTCTCCGACAGGATACTCGGTGGCTACACCTTC
CASVSDRILGGYTF
>.|TRBV19|.|TRBJ1-2
TGTGCCAGTAGTATAAGGGCAGGGGAAGGAGGTAACTATGGCTACACCTTC
CASSIRAGEGGNYGYTF
>TRBD2|TRBV7-9|.|TRBJ2-1
TGTGCCAGCGTTACTAGCGGGGGCTGGAATGAGCAGTTCTTC
CASVTSGGWNEQFF
>.|TRBV10-3|.|TRBJ2-1
TGTGCCATCAGTGAAGGTAGCAGCTCCTACAATGAGCAGTTCTTC
CAISEGSSSYNEQFF
>.|TRBV2|.|TRBJ1-5
TGTGCCAGCAGTGAAGGGCCTCAAACGCCCCAGCATTTT
CASSEGPQTPQHF
>.|TRBV18|once|TRBJ1-2
TGTGCCAGCTCACTCTCAGACAGTCGAAGCTACACCTTC
CASSLSDSRSYTF
>TRBD1|TRBV27|once|TRBJ1-2
TGTGCCAGCAGTCCAGACCGGGACAGGAGGTATGGCTACACCTTC
CASSPDRDRRYGYTF